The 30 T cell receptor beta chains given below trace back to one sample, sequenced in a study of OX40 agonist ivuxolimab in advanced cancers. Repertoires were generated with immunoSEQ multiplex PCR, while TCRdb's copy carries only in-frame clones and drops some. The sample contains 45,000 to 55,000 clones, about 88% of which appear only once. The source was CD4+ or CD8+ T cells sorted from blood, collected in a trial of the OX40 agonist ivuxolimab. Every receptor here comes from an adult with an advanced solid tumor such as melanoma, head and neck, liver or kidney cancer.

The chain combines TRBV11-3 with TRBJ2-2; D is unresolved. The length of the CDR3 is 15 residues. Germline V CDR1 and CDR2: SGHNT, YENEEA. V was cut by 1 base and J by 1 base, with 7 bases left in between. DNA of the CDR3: TGTGCCAGCAGCTTAGGGAGCATGAACACCGGGGAGCTGTTTTTT. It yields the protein CASSLGSMNTGELFF.

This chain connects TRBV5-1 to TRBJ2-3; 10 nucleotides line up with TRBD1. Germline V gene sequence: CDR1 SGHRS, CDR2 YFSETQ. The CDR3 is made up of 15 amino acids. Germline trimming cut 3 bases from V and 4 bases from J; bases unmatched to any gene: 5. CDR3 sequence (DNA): TGCGCCAGCAGCTGGGCGGGACAGGGGTCAGATACGCAGTATTTT. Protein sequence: CASSWAGQGSDTQYF.

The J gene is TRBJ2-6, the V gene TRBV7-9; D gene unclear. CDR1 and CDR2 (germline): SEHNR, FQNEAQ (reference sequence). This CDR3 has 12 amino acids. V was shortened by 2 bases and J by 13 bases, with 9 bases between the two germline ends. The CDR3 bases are TGTGCCAGCAGCTTAACGGACGTGGTCCTGACTTTC. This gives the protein CASSLTDVVLTF.

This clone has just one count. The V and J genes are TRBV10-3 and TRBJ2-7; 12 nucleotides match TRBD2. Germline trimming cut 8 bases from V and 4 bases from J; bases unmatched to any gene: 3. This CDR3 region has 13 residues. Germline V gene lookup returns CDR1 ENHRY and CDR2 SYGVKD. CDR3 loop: CAIAGTSGYEQYF. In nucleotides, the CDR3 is TGTGCCATCGCCGGGACTAGCGGGTACGAGCAGTACTTC.

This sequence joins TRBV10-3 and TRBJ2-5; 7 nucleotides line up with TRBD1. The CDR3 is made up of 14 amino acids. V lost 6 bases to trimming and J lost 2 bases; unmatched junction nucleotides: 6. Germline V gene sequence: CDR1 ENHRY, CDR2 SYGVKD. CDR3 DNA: TGTGCCATCAGGGGGACAGCCCAACAAGAGACCCAGTACTTC. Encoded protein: CAIRGTAQQETQYF.

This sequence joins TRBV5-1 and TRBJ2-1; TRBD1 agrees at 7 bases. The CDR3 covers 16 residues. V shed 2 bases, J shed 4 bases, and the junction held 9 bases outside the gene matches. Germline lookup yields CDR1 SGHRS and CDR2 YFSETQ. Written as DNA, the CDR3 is TGCGCCAGCAGCTTCAGTTTCGGGACAGTATACAATGAGCAGTTCTTC. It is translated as CASSFSFGTVYNEQFF.

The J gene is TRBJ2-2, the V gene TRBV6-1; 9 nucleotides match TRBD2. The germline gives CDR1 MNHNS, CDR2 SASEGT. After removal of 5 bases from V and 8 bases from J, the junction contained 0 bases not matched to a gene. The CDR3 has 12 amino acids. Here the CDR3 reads CASSSGRGELFF. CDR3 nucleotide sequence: TGTGCCAGCAGTAGCGGGAGGGGGGAGCTGTTTTTT.

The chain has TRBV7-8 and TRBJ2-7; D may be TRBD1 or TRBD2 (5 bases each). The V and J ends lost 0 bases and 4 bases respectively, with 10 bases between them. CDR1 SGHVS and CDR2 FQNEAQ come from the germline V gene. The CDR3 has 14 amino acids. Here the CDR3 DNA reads TGTGCCAGCAGCTTAGCGGGGACCTTTTACGAGCAGTACTTC. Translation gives CASSLAGTFYEQYF.

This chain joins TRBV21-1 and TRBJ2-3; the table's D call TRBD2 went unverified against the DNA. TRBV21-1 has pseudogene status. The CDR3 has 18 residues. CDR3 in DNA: TGTGCCAGCAGGGTTTCGTCGAGACTTCATTCTGGCACAGATACGCAGTATTTT. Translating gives CASRVSSRLHSGTDTQYF.

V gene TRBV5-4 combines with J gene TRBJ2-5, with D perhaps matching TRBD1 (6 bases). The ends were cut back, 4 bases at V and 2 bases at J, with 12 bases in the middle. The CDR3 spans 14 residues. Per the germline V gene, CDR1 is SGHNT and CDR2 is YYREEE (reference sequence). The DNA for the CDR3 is TGTGCCAGCAGCACCGGGACACTTCAAGAGACCCAGTACTTC. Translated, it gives CASSTGTLQETQYF.

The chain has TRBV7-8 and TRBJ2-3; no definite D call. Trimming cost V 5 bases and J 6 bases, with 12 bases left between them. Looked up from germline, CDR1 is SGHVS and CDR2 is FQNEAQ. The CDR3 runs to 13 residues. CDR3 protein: CASSPAQWDTQYF. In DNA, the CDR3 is TGTGCCAGCAGCCCCGCCCAGTGGGATACGCAGTATTTT.

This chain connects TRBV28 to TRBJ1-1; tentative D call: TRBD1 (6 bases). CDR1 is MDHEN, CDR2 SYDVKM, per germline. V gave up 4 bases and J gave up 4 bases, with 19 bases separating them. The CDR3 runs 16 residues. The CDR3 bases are TGTGCCAGCAGTTCGCCTACAGGGAGGCCCCGCACTGAAGCTTTCTTT. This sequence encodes CASSSPTGRPRTEAFF.

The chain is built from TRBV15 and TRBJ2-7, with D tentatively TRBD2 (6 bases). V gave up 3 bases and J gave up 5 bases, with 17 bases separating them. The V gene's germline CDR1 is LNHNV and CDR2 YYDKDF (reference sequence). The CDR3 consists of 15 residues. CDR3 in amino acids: CATSREGSLNHEQYF. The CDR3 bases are TGTGCCACCAGCAGGGAGGGGTCATTGAATCACGAGCAGTACTTC. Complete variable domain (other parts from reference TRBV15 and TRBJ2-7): DAMVIQNPRYQVTQFGKPVTLSCSQTLNHNVMYWYQQKSSQAPKLLFHYYDKDFNNEADTPDNFQSRRPNTSFCFLDIRSPGLGDTAMYLCATSREGSLNHEQYFGPGTRLTVT.

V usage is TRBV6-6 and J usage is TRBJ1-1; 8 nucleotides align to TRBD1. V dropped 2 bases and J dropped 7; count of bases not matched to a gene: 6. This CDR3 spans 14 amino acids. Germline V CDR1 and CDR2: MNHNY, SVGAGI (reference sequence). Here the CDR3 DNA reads TGTGCCAGCAGTTACGGACAGGGAGGTTTTGAAGCTTTCTTT. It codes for CASSYGQGGFEAFF.

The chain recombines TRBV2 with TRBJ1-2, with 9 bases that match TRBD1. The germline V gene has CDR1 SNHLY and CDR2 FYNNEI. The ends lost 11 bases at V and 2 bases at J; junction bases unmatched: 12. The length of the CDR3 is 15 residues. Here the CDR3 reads CAGIADRGRNYGYTF. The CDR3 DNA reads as TGTGCCGGAATCGCGGACAGGGGTCGAAACTATGGCTACACCTTC.

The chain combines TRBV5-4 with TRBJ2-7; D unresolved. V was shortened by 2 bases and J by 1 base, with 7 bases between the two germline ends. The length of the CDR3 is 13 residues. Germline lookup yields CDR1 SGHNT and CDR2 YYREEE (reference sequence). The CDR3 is CASSFLASYEQYF. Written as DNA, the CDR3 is TGTGCCAGCAGCTTTCTCGCGTCCTACGAGCAGTACTTC.

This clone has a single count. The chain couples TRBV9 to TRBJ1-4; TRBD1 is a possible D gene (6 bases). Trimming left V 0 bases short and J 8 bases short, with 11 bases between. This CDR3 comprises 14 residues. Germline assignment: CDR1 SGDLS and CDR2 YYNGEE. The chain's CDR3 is CASSVEQGGEKLFF. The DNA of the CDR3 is TGTGCCAGCAGCGTAGAACAGGGTGGAGAAAAACTGTTTTTT.

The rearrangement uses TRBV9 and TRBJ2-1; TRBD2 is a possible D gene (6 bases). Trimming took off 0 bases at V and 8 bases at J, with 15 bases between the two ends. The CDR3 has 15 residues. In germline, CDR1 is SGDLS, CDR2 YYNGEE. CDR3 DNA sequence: TGTGCCAGCAGCGTAGTTGGGGGGAGTGGAGATGAGCAGTTCTTC. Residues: CASSVVGGSGDEQFF.

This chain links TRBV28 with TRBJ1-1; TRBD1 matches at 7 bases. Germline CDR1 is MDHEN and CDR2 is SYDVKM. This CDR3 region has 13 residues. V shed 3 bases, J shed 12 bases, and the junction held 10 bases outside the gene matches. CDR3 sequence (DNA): TGTGCCAGCAGTTTGGGAAACAGGGGCTCAACTTTCTTT. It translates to CASSLGNRGSTFF.

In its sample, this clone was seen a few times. The DNA of the CDR3 is TGTGCCAGCAACGGGGGCCTCATCCTAGCGGGAGGCTACAATGAGCAGTTCTTC. This gives the protein CASNGGLILAGGYNEQFF. This chain links TRBV28 with TRBJ2-1; TRBD2 matches 11 bases. V gave up 7 bases and J gave up 3 bases; unmatched junction bases: 14. The CDR3 contains 18 residues. Germline assignment: CDR1 MDHEN and CDR2 SYDVKM.

The CDR3 bases are TGCGCCAGCAGCTTGGAGGTCTCCGAGGGCGAGCAGTACTTC. Protein: CASSLEVSEGEQYF. The genes are TRBV5-1 and TRBJ2-7, with a weak D call TRBD2 (5 bases). The CDR3 runs 14 residues. With 0 bases removed from V and 6 bases from J, the gap between germline ends came to 13 bases. Germline V gives CDR1 SGHRS, CDR2 YFSETQ.

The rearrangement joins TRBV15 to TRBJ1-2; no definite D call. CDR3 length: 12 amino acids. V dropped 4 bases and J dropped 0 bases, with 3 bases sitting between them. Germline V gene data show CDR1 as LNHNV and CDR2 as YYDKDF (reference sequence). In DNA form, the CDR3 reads TGTGCCACCAGCATAACTAACTATGGCTACACCTTC. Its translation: CATSITNYGYTF.

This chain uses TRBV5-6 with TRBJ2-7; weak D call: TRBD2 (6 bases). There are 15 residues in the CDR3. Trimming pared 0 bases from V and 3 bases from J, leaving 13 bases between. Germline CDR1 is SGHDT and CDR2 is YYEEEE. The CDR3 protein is CASSLVSGGYYEQYF. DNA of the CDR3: TGTGCCAGCAGCTTGGTCTCTGGAGGGTACTACGAGCAGTACTTC.

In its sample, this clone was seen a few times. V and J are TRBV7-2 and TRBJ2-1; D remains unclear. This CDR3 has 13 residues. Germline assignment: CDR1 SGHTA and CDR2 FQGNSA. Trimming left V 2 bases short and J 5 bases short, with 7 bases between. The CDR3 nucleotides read TGTGCCAGCAGCTTATACCCCAACAATGAGCAGTTCTTC. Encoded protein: CASSLYPNNEQFF.

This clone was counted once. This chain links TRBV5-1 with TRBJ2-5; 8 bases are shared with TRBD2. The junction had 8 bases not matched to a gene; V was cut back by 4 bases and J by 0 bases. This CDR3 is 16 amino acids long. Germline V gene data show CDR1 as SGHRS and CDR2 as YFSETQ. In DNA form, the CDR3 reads TGCGCCAGCAGCCGCTCCCCAGCGGGGGACCAAGAGACCCAGTACTTC. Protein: CASSRSPAGDQETQYF.

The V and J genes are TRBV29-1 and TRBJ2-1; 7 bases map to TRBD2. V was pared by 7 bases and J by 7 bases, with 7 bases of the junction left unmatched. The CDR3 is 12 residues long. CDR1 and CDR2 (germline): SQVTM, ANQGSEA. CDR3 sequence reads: CSAKTSPNEQFF. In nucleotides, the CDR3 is TGCAGCGCGAAGACTAGCCCTAATGAGCAGTTCTTC.

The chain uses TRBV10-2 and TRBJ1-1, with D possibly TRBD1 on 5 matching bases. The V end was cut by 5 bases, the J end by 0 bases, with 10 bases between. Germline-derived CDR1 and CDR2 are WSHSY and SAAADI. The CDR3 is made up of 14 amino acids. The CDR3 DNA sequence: TGCGCCAGCAGTCGGGCAGGGATGAACACTGAAGCTTTCTTT. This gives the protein CASSRAGMNTEAFF.

In DNA form, the CDR3 reads TGTGCCAGCTCACCATATCCTACAGATGTGTCTAATGAAAAACTGTTTTTT. Amino acid sequence: CASSPYPTDVSNEKLFF. This chain links TRBV18 with TRBJ1-4; no clear D gene. Trimming stripped 2 bases from V and 3 bases from J, with 16 bases between. This CDR3 spans 17 amino acids. Germline values: CDR1 KGHSH, CDR2 LQKENI.

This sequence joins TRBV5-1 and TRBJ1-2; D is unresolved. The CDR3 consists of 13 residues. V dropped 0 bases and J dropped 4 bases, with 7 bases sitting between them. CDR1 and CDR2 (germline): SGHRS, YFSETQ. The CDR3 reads CASSLAEGYGYTF. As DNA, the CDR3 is TGCGCCAGCAGCTTGGCCGAAGGCTATGGCTACACCTTC.

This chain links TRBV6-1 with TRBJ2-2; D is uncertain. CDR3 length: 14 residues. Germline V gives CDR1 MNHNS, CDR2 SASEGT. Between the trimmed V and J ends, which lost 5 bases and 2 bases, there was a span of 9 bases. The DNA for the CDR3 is TGTGCCAGCAGTTCTGCAGACAACACCGGGGAGCTGTTTTTT. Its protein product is CASSSADNTGELFF.